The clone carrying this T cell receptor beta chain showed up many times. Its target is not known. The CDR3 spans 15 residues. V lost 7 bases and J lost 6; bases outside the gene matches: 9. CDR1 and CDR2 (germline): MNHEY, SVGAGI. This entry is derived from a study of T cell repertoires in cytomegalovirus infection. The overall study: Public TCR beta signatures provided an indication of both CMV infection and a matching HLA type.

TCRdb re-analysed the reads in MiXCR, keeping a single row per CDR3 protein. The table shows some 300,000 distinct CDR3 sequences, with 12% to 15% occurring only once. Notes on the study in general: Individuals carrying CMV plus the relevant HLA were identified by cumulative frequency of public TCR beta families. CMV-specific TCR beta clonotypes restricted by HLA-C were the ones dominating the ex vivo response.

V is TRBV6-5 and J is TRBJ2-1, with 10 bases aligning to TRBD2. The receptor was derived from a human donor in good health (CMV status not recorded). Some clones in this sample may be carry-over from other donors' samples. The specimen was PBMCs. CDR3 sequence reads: CASTLAGAGINEQFF. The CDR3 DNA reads TGTGCCAGCACCCTAGCGGGAGCGGGGATCAATGAGCAGTTCTTC.